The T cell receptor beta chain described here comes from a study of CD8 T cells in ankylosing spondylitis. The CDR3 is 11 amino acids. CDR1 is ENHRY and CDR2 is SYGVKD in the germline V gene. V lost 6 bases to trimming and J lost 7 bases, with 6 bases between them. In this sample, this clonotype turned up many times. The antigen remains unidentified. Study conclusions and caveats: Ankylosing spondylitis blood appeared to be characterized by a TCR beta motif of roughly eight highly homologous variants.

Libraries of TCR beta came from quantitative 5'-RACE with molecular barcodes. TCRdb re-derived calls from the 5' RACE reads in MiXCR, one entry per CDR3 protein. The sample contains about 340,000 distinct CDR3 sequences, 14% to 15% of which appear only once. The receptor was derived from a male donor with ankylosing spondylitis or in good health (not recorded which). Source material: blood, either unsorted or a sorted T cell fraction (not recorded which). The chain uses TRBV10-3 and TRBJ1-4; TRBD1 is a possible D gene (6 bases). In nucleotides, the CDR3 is TGTGCCATCAGACAGGGTGAAAAACTGTTTTTT. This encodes CAIRQGEKLFF.